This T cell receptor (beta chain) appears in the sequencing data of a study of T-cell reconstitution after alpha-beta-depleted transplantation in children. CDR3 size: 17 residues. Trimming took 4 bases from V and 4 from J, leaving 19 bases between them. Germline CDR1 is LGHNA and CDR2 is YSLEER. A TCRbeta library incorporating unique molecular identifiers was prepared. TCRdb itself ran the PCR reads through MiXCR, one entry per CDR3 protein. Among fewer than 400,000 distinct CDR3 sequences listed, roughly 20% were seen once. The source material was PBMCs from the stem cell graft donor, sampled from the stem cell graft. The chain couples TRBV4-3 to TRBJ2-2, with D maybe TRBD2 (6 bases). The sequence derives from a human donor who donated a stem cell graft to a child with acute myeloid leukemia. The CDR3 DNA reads TGCGCCAGCAGCCTCCTAAGTCCTGGGACTGGCACCGGGGAGCTGTTTTTT. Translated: CASSLLSPGTGTGELFF.